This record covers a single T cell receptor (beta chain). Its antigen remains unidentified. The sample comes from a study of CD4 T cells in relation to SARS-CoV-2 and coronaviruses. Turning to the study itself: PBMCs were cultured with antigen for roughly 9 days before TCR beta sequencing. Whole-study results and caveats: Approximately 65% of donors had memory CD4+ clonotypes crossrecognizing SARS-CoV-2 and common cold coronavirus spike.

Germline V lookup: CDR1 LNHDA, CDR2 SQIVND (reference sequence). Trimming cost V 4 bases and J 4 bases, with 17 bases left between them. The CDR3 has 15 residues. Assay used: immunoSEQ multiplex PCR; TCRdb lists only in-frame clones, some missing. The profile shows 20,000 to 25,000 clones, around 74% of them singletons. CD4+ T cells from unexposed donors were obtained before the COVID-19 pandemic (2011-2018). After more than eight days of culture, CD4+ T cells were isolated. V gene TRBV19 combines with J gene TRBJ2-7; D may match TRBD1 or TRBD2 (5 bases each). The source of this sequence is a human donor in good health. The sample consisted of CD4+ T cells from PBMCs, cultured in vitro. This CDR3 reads CASSRDGRAFYEQYF. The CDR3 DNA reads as TGTGCCAGTAGTAGGGACGGGCGGGCCTTTTACGAGCAGTACTTC.